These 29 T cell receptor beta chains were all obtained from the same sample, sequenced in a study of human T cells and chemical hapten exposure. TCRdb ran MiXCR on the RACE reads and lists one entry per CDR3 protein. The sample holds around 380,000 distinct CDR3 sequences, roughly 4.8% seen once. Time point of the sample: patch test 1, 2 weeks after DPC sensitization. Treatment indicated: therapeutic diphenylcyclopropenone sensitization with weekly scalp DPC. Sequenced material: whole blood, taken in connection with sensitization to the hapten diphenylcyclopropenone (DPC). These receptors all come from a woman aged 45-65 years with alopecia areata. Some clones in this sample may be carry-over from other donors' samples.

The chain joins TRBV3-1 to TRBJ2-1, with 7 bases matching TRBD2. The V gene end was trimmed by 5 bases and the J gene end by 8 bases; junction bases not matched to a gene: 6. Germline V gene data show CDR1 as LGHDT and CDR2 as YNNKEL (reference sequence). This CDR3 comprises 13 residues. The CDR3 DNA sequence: TGTGCCAGCAGCACGCGGGAGAGAGATGAGCAGTTCTTC. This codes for CASSTRERDEQFF.

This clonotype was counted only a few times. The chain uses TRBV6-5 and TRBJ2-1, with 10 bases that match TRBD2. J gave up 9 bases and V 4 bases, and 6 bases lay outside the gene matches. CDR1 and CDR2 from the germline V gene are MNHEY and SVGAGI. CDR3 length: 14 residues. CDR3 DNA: TGTGCCAGCAGTTTCGGGACTAGCGATGGTGAGCAGTTCTTC. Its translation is CASSFGTSDGEQFF.

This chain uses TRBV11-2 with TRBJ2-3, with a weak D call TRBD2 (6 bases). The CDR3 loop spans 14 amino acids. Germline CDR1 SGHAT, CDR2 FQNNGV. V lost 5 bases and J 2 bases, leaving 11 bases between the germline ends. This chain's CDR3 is CASSPGESTDTQYF. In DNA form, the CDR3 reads TGTGCCAGCAGCCCGGGGGAGTCCACAGATACGCAGTATTTT.

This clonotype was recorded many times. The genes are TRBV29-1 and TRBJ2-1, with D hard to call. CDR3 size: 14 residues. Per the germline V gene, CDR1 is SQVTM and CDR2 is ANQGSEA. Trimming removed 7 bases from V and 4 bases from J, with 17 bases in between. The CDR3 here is CSATGPIRYNEQFF. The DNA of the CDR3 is TGCAGCGCTACCGGGCCGATCCGTTACAATGAGCAGTTCTTC.

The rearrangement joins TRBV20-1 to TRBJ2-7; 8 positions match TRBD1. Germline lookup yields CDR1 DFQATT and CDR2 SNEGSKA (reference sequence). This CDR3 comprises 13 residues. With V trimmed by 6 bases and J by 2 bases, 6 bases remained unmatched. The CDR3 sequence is CSASGGGTYEQYF. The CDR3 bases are TGCAGTGCCTCAGGGGGCGGGACCTACGAGCAGTACTTC.

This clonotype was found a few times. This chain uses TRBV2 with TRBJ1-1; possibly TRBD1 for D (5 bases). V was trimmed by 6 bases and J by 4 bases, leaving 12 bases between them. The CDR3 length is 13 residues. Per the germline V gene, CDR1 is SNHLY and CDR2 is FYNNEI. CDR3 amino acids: CASSRLGATEAFF. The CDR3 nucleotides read TGTGCCAGCAGCAGGCTAGGGGCCACTGAAGCTTTCTTT. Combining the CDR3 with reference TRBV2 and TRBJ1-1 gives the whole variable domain EPEVTQTPSHQVTQMGQEVILRCVPISNHLYFYWYRQILGQKVEFLVSFYNNEISEKSEIFDDQFSVERPDGSNFTLKIRSTKLEDSAMYFCASSRLGATEAFFGQGTRLTVV.

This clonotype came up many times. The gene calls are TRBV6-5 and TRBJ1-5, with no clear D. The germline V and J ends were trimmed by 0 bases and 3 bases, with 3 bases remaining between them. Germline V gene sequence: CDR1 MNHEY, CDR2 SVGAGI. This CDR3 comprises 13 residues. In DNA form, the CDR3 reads TGTGCCAGCAGTTACTCTTTCAATCAGCCCCAGCATTTT. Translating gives CASSYSFNQPQHF.

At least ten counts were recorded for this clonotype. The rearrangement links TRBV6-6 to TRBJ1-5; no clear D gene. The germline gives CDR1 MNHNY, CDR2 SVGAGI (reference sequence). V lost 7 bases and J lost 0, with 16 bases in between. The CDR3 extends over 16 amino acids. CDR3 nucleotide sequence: TGTGCCAGCAAATTGGGTGGTATTTATAGCAATCAGCCCCAGCATTTT. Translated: CASKLGGIYSNQPQHF.

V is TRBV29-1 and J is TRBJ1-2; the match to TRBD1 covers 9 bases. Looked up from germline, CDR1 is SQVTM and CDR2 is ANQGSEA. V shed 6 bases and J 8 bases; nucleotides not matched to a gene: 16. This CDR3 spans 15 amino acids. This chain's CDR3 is CSVMIEDRGGEGYTF. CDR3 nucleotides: TGCAGCGTCATGATCGAGGACAGGGGAGGTGAAGGCTACACCTTC.

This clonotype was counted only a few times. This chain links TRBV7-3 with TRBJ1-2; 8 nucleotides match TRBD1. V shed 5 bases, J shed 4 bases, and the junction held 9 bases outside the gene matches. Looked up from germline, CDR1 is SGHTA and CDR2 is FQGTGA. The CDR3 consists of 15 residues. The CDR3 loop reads CASSRWTGLVYGYTF. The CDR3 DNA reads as TGTGCCAGCAGCCGATGGACAGGGCTAGTCTATGGCTACACCTTC.

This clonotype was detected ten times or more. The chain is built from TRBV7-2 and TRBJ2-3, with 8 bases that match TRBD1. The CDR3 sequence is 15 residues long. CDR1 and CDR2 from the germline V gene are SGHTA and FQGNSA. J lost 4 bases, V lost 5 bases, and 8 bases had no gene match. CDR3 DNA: TGTGCCAGCAGCGCATCAGGGGGCATCGCAGATACGCAGTATTTT. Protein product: CASSASGGIADTQYF.

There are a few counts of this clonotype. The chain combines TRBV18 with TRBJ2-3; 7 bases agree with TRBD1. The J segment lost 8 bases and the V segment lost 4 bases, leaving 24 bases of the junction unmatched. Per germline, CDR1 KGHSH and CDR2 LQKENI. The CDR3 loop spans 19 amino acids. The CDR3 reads CASSRPDQFDRVIKVTQYF. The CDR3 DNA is TGTGCCAGCTCACGTCCCGACCAGTTCGACAGGGTGATCAAGGTTACGCAGTATTTT.

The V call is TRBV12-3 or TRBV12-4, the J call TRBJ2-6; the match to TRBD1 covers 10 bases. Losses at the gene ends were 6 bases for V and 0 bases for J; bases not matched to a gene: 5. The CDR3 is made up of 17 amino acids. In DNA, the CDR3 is TGTGCCAGCAGAGATGGGACAGGGGTCTCTGGGGCCAACGTCCTGACTTTC. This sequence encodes CASRDGTGVSGANVLTF.

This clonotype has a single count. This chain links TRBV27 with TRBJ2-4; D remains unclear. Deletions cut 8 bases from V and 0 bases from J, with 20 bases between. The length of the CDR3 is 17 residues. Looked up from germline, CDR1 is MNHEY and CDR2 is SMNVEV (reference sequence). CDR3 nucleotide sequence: TGTGCCAGCGCTTCGGGCCAATTCCTAGTAGCCAAAAACATTCAGTACTTC. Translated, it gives CASASGQFLVAKNIQYF.

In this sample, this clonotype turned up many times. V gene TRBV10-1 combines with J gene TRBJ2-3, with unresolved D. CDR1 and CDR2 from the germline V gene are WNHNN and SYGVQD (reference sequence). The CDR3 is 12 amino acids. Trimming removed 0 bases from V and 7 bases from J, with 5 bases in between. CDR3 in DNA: TGCGCCAGCAGTGAGTCCGCTAATACGCAGTATTTT. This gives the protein CASSESANTQYF.

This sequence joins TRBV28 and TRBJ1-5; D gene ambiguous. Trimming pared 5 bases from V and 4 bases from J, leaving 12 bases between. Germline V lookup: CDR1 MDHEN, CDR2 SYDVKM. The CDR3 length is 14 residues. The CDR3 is CASSGSQPNQPQHF. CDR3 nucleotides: TGTGCCAGCAGTGGCTCACAGCCGAATCAGCCCCAGCATTTT.

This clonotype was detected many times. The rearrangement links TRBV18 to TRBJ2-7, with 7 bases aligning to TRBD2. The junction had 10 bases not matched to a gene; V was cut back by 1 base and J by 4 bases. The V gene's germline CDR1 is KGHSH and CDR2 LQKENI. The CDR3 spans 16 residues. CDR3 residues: CASSPLPGTTGYEQYF. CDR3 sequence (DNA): TGTGCCAGCTCACCACTCCCCGGGACTACCGGTTACGAGCAGTACTTC.

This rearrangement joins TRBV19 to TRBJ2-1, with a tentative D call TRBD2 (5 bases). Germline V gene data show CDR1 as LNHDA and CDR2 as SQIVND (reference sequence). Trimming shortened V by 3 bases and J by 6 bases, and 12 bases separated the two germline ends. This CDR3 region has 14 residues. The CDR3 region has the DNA TGTGCCAGTAGTATGGCGGGTCTGGGCAATGAGCAGTTCTTC. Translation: CASSMAGLGNEQFF.

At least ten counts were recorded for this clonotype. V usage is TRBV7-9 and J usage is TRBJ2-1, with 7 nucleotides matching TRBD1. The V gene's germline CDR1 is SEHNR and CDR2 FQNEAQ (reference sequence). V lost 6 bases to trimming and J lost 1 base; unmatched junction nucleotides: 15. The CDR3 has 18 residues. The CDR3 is CASRALGKTGASYNEQFF. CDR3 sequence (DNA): TGTGCCAGCAGAGCATTGGGGAAAACAGGGGCTTCCTACAATGAGCAGTTCTTC.

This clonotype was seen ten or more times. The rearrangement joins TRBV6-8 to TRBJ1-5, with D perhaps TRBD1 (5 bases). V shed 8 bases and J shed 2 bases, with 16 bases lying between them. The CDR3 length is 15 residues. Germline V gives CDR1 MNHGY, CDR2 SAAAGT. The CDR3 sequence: CASRTRDERNQPQHF. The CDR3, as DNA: TGTGCCAGCCGTACCAGGGACGAACGCAATCAGCCCCAGCATTTT.

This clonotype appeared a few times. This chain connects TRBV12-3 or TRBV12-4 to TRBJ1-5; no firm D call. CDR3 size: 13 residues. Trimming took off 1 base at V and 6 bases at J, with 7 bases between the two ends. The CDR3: CASSLGFGQPQHF. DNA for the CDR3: TGTGCCAGCAGTTTAGGGTTCGGTCAGCCCCAGCATTTT.

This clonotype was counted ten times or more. The DNA for the CDR3 is TGCGCCAGCAGCTTGGAAGGGGGCAACAATGGCTACACCTTC. It yields the protein CASSLEGGNNGYTF. The chain carries TRBV5-1 and TRBJ1-2, with 7 bases that match TRBD1. Germline lookup yields CDR1 SGHRS and CDR2 YFSETQ. The V and J ends lost 0 bases and 6 bases, in that order; junction bases with no gene match: 5. The CDR3 contains 14 residues.

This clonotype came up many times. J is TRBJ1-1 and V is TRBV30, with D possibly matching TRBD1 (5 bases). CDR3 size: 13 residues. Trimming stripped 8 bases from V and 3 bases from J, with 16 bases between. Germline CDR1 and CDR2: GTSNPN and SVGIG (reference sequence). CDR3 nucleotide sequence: TGTGCCCACAAGGCAGGGTCCTACACTGAAGCTTTCTTT. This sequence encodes CAHKAGSYTEAFF.

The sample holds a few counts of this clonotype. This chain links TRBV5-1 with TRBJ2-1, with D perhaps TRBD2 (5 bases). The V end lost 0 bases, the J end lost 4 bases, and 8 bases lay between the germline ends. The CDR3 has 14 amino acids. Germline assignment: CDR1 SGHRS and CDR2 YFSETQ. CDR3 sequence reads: CASSLGRDYNEQFF. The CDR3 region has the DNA TGCGCCAGCAGCTTGGGACGGGATTACAATGAGCAGTTCTTC.

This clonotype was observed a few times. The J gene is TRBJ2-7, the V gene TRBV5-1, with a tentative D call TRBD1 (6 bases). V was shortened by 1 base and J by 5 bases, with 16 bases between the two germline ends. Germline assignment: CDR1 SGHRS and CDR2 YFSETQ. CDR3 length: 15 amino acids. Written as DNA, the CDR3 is TGCGCCAGCAGCTTGTCATTAGGGGGTAGTGACGAGCAGTACTTC. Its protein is CASSLSLGGSDEQYF.

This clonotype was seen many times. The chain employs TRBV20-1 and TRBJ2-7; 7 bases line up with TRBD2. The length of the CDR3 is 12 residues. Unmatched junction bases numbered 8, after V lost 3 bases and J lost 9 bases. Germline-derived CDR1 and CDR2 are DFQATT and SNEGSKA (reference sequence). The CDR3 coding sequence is TGCAGTGCTAGCGGGAGGACTCTCGGGCAGTACTTC. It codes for CSASGRTLGQYF.

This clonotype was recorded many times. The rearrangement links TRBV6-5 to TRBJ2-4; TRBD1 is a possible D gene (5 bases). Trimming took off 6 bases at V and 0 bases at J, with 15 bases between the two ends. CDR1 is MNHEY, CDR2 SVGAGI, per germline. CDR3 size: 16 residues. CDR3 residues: CASSGGQPGAKNIQYF. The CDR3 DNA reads TGTGCCAGCAGCGGTGGACAACCTGGAGCCAAAAACATTCAGTACTTC.

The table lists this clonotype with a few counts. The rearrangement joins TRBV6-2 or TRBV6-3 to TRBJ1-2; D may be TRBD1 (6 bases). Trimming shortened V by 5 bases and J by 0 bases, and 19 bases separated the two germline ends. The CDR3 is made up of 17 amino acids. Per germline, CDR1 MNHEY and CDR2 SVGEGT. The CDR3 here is CASSTLTGTATNYGYTF. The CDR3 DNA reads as TGTGCCAGCAGTACTCTAACAGGGACCGCTACTAACTATGGCTACACCTTC.

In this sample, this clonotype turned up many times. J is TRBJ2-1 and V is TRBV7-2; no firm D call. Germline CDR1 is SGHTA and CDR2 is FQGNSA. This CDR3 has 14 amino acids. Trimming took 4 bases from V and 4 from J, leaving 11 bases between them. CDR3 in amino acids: CASSSFIGYNEQFF. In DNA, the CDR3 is TGTGCCAGCAGCTCATTCATAGGTTACAATGAGCAGTTCTTC.